Listed below are T cell receptor beta chains from one sample, sequenced in a study of immune evolution from preneoplasia to lung adenocarcinoma. The data were produced by immunoSEQ multiplex PCR, yet TCRdb's version contains in-frame clones alone and is incomplete. The sample yields 10,000 or so clones, roughly 80% seen once. Sequenced: FFPE normal lung tissue adjacent to the tumor. The receptor source for this set is a person in their sixties with lung adenocarcinoma. Some clones in this sample may be carry-over from other donors' samples. Both conserved end residues are part of each CDR3. Fields, in order: V gene, D gene, J gene, CDR3 protein. The D gene is left open where the match is weak.

v_call: TRBV30
d_call: .
j_call: TRBJ1-4
cdr3_aa: CAWSPSWASEKLFF

v_call: TRBV4-2
d_call: TRBD1
j_call: TRBJ2-6
cdr3_aa: CASSQVGQGSGANVLTF

v_call: TRBV5-5
d_call: .
j_call: TRBJ1-2
cdr3_aa: CASSRPTTANYGYTF

v_call: TRBV25-1
d_call: TRBD1
j_call: TRBJ1-2
cdr3_aa: CASRMTGSGYTF

v_call: TRBV5-4
d_call: .
j_call: TRBJ1-5
cdr3_aa: CASSLNPGLSNQPQHF

v_call: TRBV2
d_call: .
j_call: TRBJ1-5
cdr3_aa: CASSGVSYYSNQPQHF

v_call: TRBV19
d_call: .
j_call: TRBJ1-4
cdr3_aa: CASSISYREKLFF

v_call: TRBV7-8
d_call: .
j_call: TRBJ1-3
cdr3_aa: CASSLAGTPGGNTIYF

v_call: TRBV10-2
d_call: .
j_call: TRBJ1-2
cdr3_aa: CASTQGRYGYTF

v_call: TRBV12-5
d_call: TRBD1
j_call: TRBJ2-3
cdr3_aa: CASGSPGQGREDTQYF

v_call: TRBV10-2
d_call: TRBD2
j_call: TRBJ2-1
cdr3_aa: CASRGLAGGENNEQFF

v_call: TRBV28
d_call: .
j_call: TRBJ1-4
cdr3_aa: CASSFWSNEKLFF

v_call: TRBV30
d_call: TRBD2
j_call: TRBJ2-1
cdr3_aa: CARSGTSGYEQFF

v_call: TRBV11-2
d_call: .
j_call: TRBJ2-1
cdr3_aa: CASSLLYGGEQFF

v_call: TRBV6-4
d_call: TRBD1
j_call: TRBJ2-2
cdr3_aa: CASSDTYRGDTGELFF

v_call: TRBV11-2
d_call: TRBD2
j_call: TRBJ2-7
cdr3_aa: CASSPFVLAGVPYEQYF

v_call: TRBV27
d_call: TRBD1
j_call: TRBJ2-1
cdr3_aa: CASSFQQGDEQFF

v_call: TRBV12-5
d_call: .
j_call: TRBJ1-5
cdr3_aa: CASGLGETARSQPQHF

v_call: TRBV10-3
d_call: .
j_call: TRBJ1-4
cdr3_aa: CAISEGGRHEKLFF

v_call: TRBV15
d_call: .
j_call: TRBJ2-7
cdr3_aa: CATSRGYEQYF

v_call: TRBV27
d_call: TRBD2
j_call: TRBJ2-1
cdr3_aa: CASSSGLAGNEQFF

v_call: TRBV28
d_call: TRBD2
j_call: TRBJ2-4
cdr3_aa: CASSLVRGGKAKNIQYF